These 16 T cell receptor beta chains were sequenced from one sample in a study of T-cell memory formation after mild COVID-19. TCRdb re-derived calls from the 5' RACE reads in MiXCR, one entry per CDR3 protein. Among around 110,000 distinct CDR3 sequences listed, approximately 15% were seen once. The sample comprised PBMCs or a T cell subset sorted from them (not recorded which). The receptors shown here come from a man aged 18-30 years who had mild COVID-19 (a few samples of this study predate the infection). Cell type and time point are not known.

V and J are TRBV28 and TRBJ2-5, with 10 positions matching TRBD1. Germline CDR1 is MDHEN and CDR2 is SYDVKM. Germline trimming cut 10 bases from V and 5 bases from J; bases unmatched to any gene: 13. The CDR3 has 15 residues. This chain's CDR3 is CATLAGTGVYETQYF. Written as DNA, the CDR3 is TGTGCCACCTTAGCCGGGACAGGGGTGTACGAGACCCAGTACTTC.

The chain recombines TRBV7-9 with TRBJ2-2; D tentatively reads TRBD1 or TRBD2 (5 bases each). Germline values: CDR1 SEHNR, CDR2 FQNEAQ (reference sequence). V gave up 5 bases and J gave up 4 bases, with 8 bases separating them. The CDR3 runs to 13 residues. The CDR3 here is CASSKGTTGELFF. Written as DNA, the CDR3 is TGTGCCAGCAGCAAAGGGACCACCGGGGAGCTGTTTTTT.

J is TRBJ1-2 and V is TRBV4-2; D not resolved. CDR1 is LGHNA and CDR2 is YNFKEQ in the germline V gene. Trimming took off 0 bases at V and 3 bases at J, with 20 bases between the two ends. The CDR3 length is 18 residues. The CDR3: CASSQDLFSGNRHYGYTF. CDR3 coding DNA: TGTGCCAGCAGCCAAGATCTGTTTTCTGGAAACAGACACTATGGCTACACCTTC.

This clonotype was recorded at least ten times. The V and J genes are TRBV12-3 or TRBV12-4 and TRBJ2-2; 7 nucleotides agree with TRBD1. Trimming removed 3 bases from V and 6 bases from J; junction bases left unmatched: 4. The CDR3 covers 14 residues. CDR3 sequence reads: CASSFVGGAGELFF. DNA for the CDR3: TGTGCCAGCAGTTTCGTAGGGGGCGCCGGGGAGCTGTTTTTT.

V and J are TRBV20-1 and TRBJ1-3; D might be TRBD1 (6 bases). There are 16 residues in the CDR3. In germline, CDR1 is DFQATT, CDR2 SNEGSKA (reference sequence). Trimming cost V 0 bases and J 0 bases, with 12 bases left between them. The CDR3 DNA is TGCAGTGCTAGAGAACGGGGGGCTTACTCTGGAAACACCATATATTTT. Translated: CSARERGAYSGNTIYF.

V and J are TRBV7-8 and TRBJ2-7; 7 bases align to TRBD2. Germline V CDR1 and CDR2: SGHVS, FQNEAQ. This CDR3 region has 16 residues. The J segment lost 7 bases and the V segment lost 1 base, leaving 13 bases of the junction unmatched. The chain's CDR3 is CASSLGGRPFWDEQYF. DNA for the CDR3: TGTGCCAGCAGCTTAGGCGGGAGACCCTTTTGGGATGAGCAGTACTTC.

This clonotype was seen a few times. The chain carries TRBV20-1 and TRBJ2-4; 7 bases fit TRBD2. Trimming removed 0 bases from V and 0 bases from J; junction bases left unmatched: 11. Germline loops: CDR1 DFQATT, CDR2 SNEGSKA (reference sequence). This CDR3 is built from 18 residues. The CDR3 coding sequence is TGCAGTGCTAGAGATCAGATGGCGGGGGTGGTAGCCAAAAACATTCAGTACTTC. Its protein product is CSARDQMAGVVAKNIQYF.

The chain employs TRBV30 and TRBJ1-3; no clear D. The CDR3 runs 12 residues. Deletions cut 5 bases from V and 0 bases from J, with 5 bases between. Germline V gene data show CDR1 as GTSNPN and CDR2 as SVGIG (reference sequence). CDR3 in DNA: TGTGCCTGGGCCCCCTCTGGAAACACCATATATTTT. The encoded protein is CAWAPSGNTIYF.

This sequence joins TRBV9 and TRBJ1-4; TRBD1 matches 8 bases. The CDR3 length is 15 residues. V lost 3 bases to trimming and J lost 7 bases; unmatched junction nucleotides: 8. CDR1 is SGDLS, CDR2 YYNGEE, per germline. The CDR3 is CASSAQGATGEKLFF. The CDR3, as DNA: TGTGCCAGCAGCGCCCAGGGGGCGACTGGTGAAAAACTGTTTTTT. Together with reference TRBV9 and TRBJ1-4, the CDR3 gives the full variable domain: DSGVTQTPKHLITATGQRVTLRCSPRSGDLSVYWYQQSLDQGLQFLIQYYNGEERAKGNILERFSAQQFPDLHSELNLSSLELGDSALYFCASSAQGATGEKLFFGSGTQLSVL.

The chain couples TRBV4-1 to TRBJ1-4; weak D call: TRBD1 (6 bases). Trimming took 4 bases from V and 7 from J, leaving 22 bases between them. Per the germline V gene, CDR1 is MGHRA and CDR2 is YSYEKL. This CDR3 region has 17 residues. CDR3: CASSLPWGAPPPEKLFF. CDR3 DNA: TGCGCCAGCAGCCTCCCCTGGGGGGCGCCGCCTCCTGAAAAACTGTTTTTT.

This clonotype has ten or more counts. V is TRBV29-1 and J is TRBJ2-7; D may be TRBD1 (6 bases). This CDR3 spans 13 amino acids. Trimming left V 5 bases short and J 1 base short, with 12 bases between. The germline V gene encodes CDR1 SQVTM and CDR2 ANQGSEA. In DNA, the CDR3 is TGCAGCGTTTCCAATACAGGGTCCTACGAGCAGTACGTC. Amino acid sequence: CSVSNTGSYEQYV.

The chain couples TRBV7-9 to TRBJ2-3, with D possibly being TRBD2 (6 bases). The germline CDR1 and CDR2 sequences are SEHNR and FQNEAQ (reference sequence). The V and J ends lost 1 base and 0 bases respectively, with 11 bases between them. The CDR3 length is 16 residues. In DNA, the CDR3 is TGTGCCAGCAGCTTAGGGACTACTGGTAGCACAGATACGCAGTATTTT. The encoded protein is CASSLGTTGSTDTQYF.

This clonotype came up a few times. The gene calls are TRBV7-8 and TRBJ2-3; D remains unclear. Germline V CDR1 and CDR2: SGHVS, FQNEAQ. The CDR3 has 13 amino acids. V lost 1 base and J lost 5, with 7 bases in between. DNA for the CDR3: TGTGCCAGCAGCTTAGGGCCTGGAGATACGCAGTATTTT. As protein: CASSLGPGDTQYF.

The table lists this clonotype with a few counts. The V gene is TRBV7-9, the J gene TRBJ1-2, with 9 bases matching TRBD1. Germline CDR1 is SEHNR and CDR2 is FQNEAQ (reference sequence). V shed 5 bases, J shed 6 bases, and the junction held 13 bases outside the gene matches. The CDR3 runs to 16 residues. CDR3 amino acids: CASSRRPDRGSHGYTF. As DNA, the CDR3 is TGTGCCAGCAGCCGCCGCCCGGACAGGGGATCCCATGGCTACACCTTC.

The rearrangement joins TRBV20-1 to TRBJ1-6; the D gene is possibly TRBD1 (5 bases). The ends were cut back, 2 bases at V and 9 bases at J, with 20 bases in the middle. CDR1 is DFQATT and CDR2 is SNEGSKA in the germline V gene (reference sequence). CDR3 length equals 16 residues. The CDR3 DNA sequence: TGCAGTGCTAGACCCCTTGAGGACACGACGGCTTCACCCCTCCACTTT. Translation gives CSARPLEDTTASPLHF.

The chain couples TRBV7-9 to TRBJ2-3; D is uncertain. V was shortened by 1 base and J by 14 bases, with 7 bases between the two germline ends. Germline V CDR1 and CDR2: SEHNR, FQNEAQ (reference sequence). This CDR3 is built from 10 residues. The CDR3 nucleotides read TGTGCCAGCAGCTTAGTCGACCTGTATTTT. This gives the protein CASSLVDLYF.